This paragraph reports one T cell receptor beta chain. Antigen: not known. Assay runs were performed at deep level. DNA at 200 ng, some 31,000 T cell genomes, went into sorted-subset replicate PCRs. Here immunoSEQ multiplex PCR was the method, and the copy in TCRdb shows in-frame clones only, minus some. Of about 680,000 clones in the sample, roughly 73% are singletons; the top ten hold 1.5% to 2%. This record belongs to a study of shared clonotypes between healthy human individuals. Looking at the study overall: CD8 memory received one plate per donor, CD8 naive two, CD4 memory three and CD4 naive three.

Study conclusions and caveats: The sharing of roughly 5% of naive CD4 clonotypes was seen across several donors.

In germline, CDR1 is ENHRY, CDR2 SYGVKD. The CDR3 is made up of 14 amino acids. V lost 8 bases and J 6 bases, leaving 17 bases between the germline ends. The chain has TRBV10-3 and TRBJ2-1, with a possible D match to TRBD2 (5 bases). The clonotype was recovered from a woman younger than 45 in good health. Sequences were obtained from memory CD4+ T cells sorted from blood. Noted subset: CD45RA-negative fraction. CDR3 sequence: CAIPVRTPSNEQFF. DNA for the CDR3: TGTGCCATCCCAGTGAGGACTCCCTCCAATGAGCAGTTCTTC.